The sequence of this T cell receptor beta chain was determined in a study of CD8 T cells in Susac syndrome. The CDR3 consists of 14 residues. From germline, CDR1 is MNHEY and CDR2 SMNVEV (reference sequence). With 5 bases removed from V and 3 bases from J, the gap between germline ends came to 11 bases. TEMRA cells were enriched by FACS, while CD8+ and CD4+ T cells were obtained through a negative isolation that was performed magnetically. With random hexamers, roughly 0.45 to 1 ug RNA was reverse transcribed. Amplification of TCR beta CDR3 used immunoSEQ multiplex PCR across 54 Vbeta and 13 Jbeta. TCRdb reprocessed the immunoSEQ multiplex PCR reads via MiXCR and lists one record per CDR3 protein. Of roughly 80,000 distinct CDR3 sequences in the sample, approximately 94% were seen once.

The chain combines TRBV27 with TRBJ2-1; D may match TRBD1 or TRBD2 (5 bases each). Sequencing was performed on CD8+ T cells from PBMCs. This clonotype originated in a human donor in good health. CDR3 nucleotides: TGTGCCAGCAGTGTGGGGACCGGCTACAATGAGCAGTTCTTC. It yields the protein CASSVGTGYNEQFF.